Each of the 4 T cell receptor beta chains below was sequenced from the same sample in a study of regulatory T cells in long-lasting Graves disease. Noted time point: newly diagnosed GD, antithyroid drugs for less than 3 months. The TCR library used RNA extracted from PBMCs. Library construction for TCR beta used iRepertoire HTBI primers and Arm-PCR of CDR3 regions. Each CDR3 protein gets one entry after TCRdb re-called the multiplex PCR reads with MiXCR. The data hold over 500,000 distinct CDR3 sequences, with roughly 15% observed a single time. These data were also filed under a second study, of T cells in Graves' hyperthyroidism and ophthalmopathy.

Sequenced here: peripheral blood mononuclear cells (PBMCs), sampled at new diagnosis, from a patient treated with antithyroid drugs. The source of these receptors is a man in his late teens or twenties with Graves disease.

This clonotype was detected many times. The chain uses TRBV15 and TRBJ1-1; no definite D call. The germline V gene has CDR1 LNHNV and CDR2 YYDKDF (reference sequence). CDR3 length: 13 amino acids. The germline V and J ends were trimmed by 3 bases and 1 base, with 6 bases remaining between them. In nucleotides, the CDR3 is TGTGCCACCAGCAGCGGGGAGAACACTGAAGCTTTCTTT. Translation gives CATSSGENTEAFF.

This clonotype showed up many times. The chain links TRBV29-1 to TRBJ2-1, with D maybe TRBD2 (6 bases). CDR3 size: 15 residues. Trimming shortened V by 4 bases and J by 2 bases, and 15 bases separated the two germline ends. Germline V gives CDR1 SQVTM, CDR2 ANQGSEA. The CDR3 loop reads CSVAAPAGAYNEQFF. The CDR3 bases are TGCAGCGTTGCCGCCCCAGCGGGCGCCTACAATGAGCAGTTCTTC.

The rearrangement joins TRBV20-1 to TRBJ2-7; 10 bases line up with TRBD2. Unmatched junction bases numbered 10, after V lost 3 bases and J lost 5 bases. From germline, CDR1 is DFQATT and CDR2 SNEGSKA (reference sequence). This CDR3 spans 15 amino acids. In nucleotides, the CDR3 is TGCAGTGCTAGGGACCCGGCTAGCGGGAGCAACGAGCAGTACTTC. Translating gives CSARDPASGSNEQYF.

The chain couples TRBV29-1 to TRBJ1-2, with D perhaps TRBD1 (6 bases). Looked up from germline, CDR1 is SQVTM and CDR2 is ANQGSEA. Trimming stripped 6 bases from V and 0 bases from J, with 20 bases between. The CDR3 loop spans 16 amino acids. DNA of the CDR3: TGCAGCGTAGGTGGACAGCCCGGGATAACTAACTATGGCTACACCTTC. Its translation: CSVGGQPGITNYGYTF.